These 24 T cell receptor beta chains share one sample of origin, sequenced in a study of shared clonotypes between healthy human individuals. Profiled with immunoSEQ multiplex PCR; TCRdb holds only in-frame clones, not every one. This repertoire shows 2 million to 2.5 million clones, under 95% found once; its top ten account for 0.36%. Sequencing used naive CD4+ T cells from PBMCs. Subset given: CD45RA+ positively selected. These receptors were obtained from a man between 18 and 29 years old in good health. Some clones in this sample may be carry-over from other donors' samples.

V gene TRBV28 combines with J gene TRBJ2-7, with 11 positions matching TRBD2. The CDR3 covers 16 residues. V shed 6 bases and J 5 bases; nucleotides not matched to a gene: 12. Germline V CDR1 and CDR2: MDHEN, SYDVKM. This CDR3 is CASSLPSLAGVDEQYF. The CDR3 nucleotides are TGTGCCAGCAGCCTACCCTCACTAGCGGGAGTGGACGAGCAGTACTTC.

The chain employs TRBV5-1 and TRBJ2-7, with 8 bases identical to TRBD2. J was trimmed by 0 bases and V by 0 bases; bases with no gene match: 5. CDR1 and CDR2 (germline): SGHRS, YFSETQ. The CDR3 spans 16 residues. As DNA, the CDR3 is TGCGCCAGCAGCTTGGGAAGCGGGAGTAACTCCTACGAGCAGTACTTC. Amino acids: CASSLGSGSNSYEQYF.

The chain recombines TRBV6-1 with TRBJ2-1, with 13 nucleotides matching TRBD2. This CDR3 has 12 amino acids. The germline CDR1 and CDR2 sequences are MNHNS and SASEGT. V gave up 6 bases and J gave up 10 bases; unmatched junction bases: 0. The CDR3 sequence: CASRGLAGEQFF. The CDR3 DNA sequence: TGTGCCAGCAGGGGACTAGCGGGGGAGCAGTTCTTC.

CDR3 region: CASSSDGGFNQPQHF. In nucleotides, the CDR3 is TGTGCCAGCTCATCCGACGGGGGGTTCAATCAGCCCCAGCATTTT. The chain has TRBV18 and TRBJ1-5; TRBD1 is a possible D gene (5 bases). The V gene lost 5 bases and the J gene lost 3 bases, with 14 bases spanning the gap. The CDR3 covers 15 residues. Looked up from germline, CDR1 is KGHSH and CDR2 is LQKENI.

This chain connects TRBV10-3 to TRBJ1-1, with D perhaps TRBD1 (6 bases). The CDR3 extends over 16 amino acids. CDR1 and CDR2 (germline): ENHRY, SYGVKD. The V end was cut by 2 bases, the J end by 1 base, with 14 bases between. The CDR3 region is CAISETRGAGNTEAFF. The CDR3 DNA follows: TGTGCCATCAGTGAGACGCGGGGGGCAGGGAACACTGAAGCTTTCTTT.

As for this clone: Other DNA sequences in this sample translate to the same CDR3. V usage is TRBV5-4 and J usage is TRBJ2-3; tentatively, D is TRBD1 (5 bases). The CDR3 totals 14 residues. Trimming pared 0 bases from V and 3 bases from J, leaving 8 bases between. Germline V CDR1 and CDR2: SGHNT, YYREEE (reference sequence). CDR3 nucleotides: TGTGCCAGCAGCTTGGCTAAGGGGACAGATACGCAGTATTTT. This codes for CASSLAKGTDTQYF.

The V call is TRBV12-5, the J call TRBJ2-5, with a possible D match to TRBD2 (5 bases). CDR1 is LGHNT, CDR2 FRNRAP, per germline. Trimming took off 2 bases at V and 2 bases at J, with 6 bases between the two ends. This CDR3 comprises 13 residues. The CDR3: CASGLREQETQYF. The CDR3 region has the DNA TGTGCTAGTGGTTTGAGGGAGCAAGAGACCCAGTACTTC.

The chain employs TRBV2 and TRBJ2-7; 7 positions agree with TRBD1. This CDR3 is 15 amino acids long. Germline V gene data show CDR1 as SNHLY and CDR2 as FYNNEI. Trimming cost V 5 bases and J 2 bases; bases outside gene matches: 9. The CDR3 region is CASSMDRPSTYEQYF. The CDR3 bases are TGTGCCAGCAGTATGGACAGGCCATCCACCTACGAGCAGTACTTC.

V usage is TRBV30 and J usage is TRBJ2-7; D perhaps matches TRBD2 (5 bases). From germline, CDR1 is GTSNPN and CDR2 SVGIG (reference sequence). The CDR3 contains 14 residues. With 2 bases removed from V and 4 bases from J, the gap between germline ends came to 15 bases. The CDR3 DNA follows: TGTGCCTGGAGTCGCAGGCGGACTCCTTACGAGCAGTACTTC. It is translated as CAWSRRRTPYEQYF. Complete variable domain (other parts from reference TRBV30 and TRBJ2-7): SQTIHQWPATLVQPVGSPLSLECTVEGTSNPNLYWYRQAAGRGLQLLFYSVGIGQISSEVPQNLSASRPQDRQFILSSKKLLLSDSGFYLCAWSRRRTPYEQYFGPGTRLTVT.

V and J are TRBV6-5 and TRBJ2-5; TRBD1 might be the D (6 bases). The assigned J gene may be wrong: the sequence end matches TRBJ2-7 better. The CDR3 length is 13 residues. Germline V gene data show CDR1 as MNHEY and CDR2 as SVGAGI. The CDR3 reads CASSQGSSYEQYF. CDR3 DNA sequence: TGTGCCAGCAGCCAGGGGTCATCCTACGAGCAGTACTTC.

This chain uses TRBV28 with TRBJ1-2; a possible D gene is TRBD1 (5 bases). The V end lost 6 bases, the J end lost 6 bases, and 17 bases lay between the germline ends. The CDR3 is 14 amino acids. CDR1 is MDHEN and CDR2 is SYDVKM in the germline V gene. The CDR3 loop is CASSQGQGRDGYTF. CDR3 sequence (DNA): TGTGCCAGCAGCCAAGGGCAGGGCAGGGATGGCTACACCTTC.

This chain uses TRBV15 with TRBJ1-2, with 7 bases fitting TRBD1. Germline CDR1 and CDR2: LNHNV and YYDKDF (reference sequence). The CDR3 runs to 18 residues. The ends lost 0 bases at V and 0 bases at J; junction bases unmatched: 10. The CDR3 loop is CATSRDQGVRRSNYGYTF. CDR3 DNA sequence: TGTGCCACCAGCAGAGATCAGGGGGTCCGGCGATCTAACTATGGCTACACCTTC.

This chain joins TRBV11-2 and TRBJ1-2; the D gene is possibly TRBD1 (5 bases). Germline loops: CDR1 SGHAT, CDR2 FQNNGV. Trimming took 2 bases from V and 8 from J, leaving 12 bases between them. This CDR3 comprises 13 residues. In nucleotides, the CDR3 is TGTGCCAGCAGCTTAATCCAGGGCGAAGGCTACACCTTC. It specifies CASSLIQGEGYTF.

The V gene is TRBV7-7, the J gene TRBJ2-1; the match to TRBD2 covers 8 bases. This CDR3 has 16 amino acids. V shed 5 bases, J shed 2 bases, and the junction held 8 bases outside the gene matches. Germline-derived CDR1 and CDR2 are SSHAT and FNYEAQ (reference sequence). The CDR3 spells CASSLRTSSPYNEQFF. CDR3 in DNA: TGTGCCAGCAGCCTACGGACTAGCTCCCCCTACAATGAGCAGTTCTTC.

CDR3 sequence reads: CASSNSGLGEQYF. As DNA, the CDR3 is TGTGCCAGCAGCAATAGCGGGTTGGGCGAGCAGTACTTC. The rearrangement joins TRBV6-5 to TRBJ2-7; 7 bases are a match to TRBD2. There are 13 residues in the CDR3. V trimming: 6 bases; J trimming: 6 bases; junction bases outside the gene matches: 8. From germline, CDR1 is MNHEY and CDR2 SVGAGI.

The sample holds one count of this clone. CDR3 in amino acids: CASRSGLAIGGTQYF. As DNA, the CDR3 is TGTGCCAGCAGGTCGGGACTAGCTATCGGTGGGACCCAGTACTTC. V usage is TRBV2 and J usage is TRBJ2-5, with TRBD2 matching over 9 bases. CDR1 and CDR2 from the germline V gene are SNHLY and FYNNEI. With V trimmed by 6 bases and J by 7 bases, 12 bases remained unmatched. The CDR3 covers 15 residues.

The chain couples TRBV28 to TRBJ2-7; TRBD2 is a possible D gene (5 bases). The CDR3 extends over 11 amino acids. The germline V gene encodes CDR1 MDHEN and CDR2 SYDVKM. V shed 2 bases and J shed 9 bases, with 8 bases lying between them. The CDR3 nucleotides read TGTGCCAGCAGTTTAAGGGAGTGGCAGTACTTC. Encoded protein: CASSLREWQYF.

This rearrangement joins TRBV7-3 to TRBJ1-5; no definite D call. V was shortened by 0 bases and J by 7 bases, with 7 bases between the two germline ends. Germline values: CDR1 SGHTA, CDR2 FQGTGA. This CDR3 is 13 amino acids long. This chain's CDR3 is CASSLTREQPQHF. For the CDR3, the DNA is TGTGCCAGCAGCTTAACTCGAGAACAGCCCCAGCATTTT. The full variable domain, completed using reference TRBV7-3 and TRBJ1-5, is GAGVSQTPSNKVTEKGKYVELRCDPISGHTALYWYRQSLGQGPEFLIYFQGTGAADDSGLPNDRFFAVRPEGSVSTLKIQRTERGDSAVYLCASSLTREQPQHFGDGTRLSIL.

The V call is TRBV12-5, the J call TRBJ2-1, with a tentative D call TRBD2 (5 bases). The germline V and J ends were trimmed by 0 bases and 0 bases, with 15 bases remaining between them. In germline, CDR1 is LGHNT, CDR2 FRNRAP. The CDR3 spans 18 residues. The CDR3 region has the DNA TGTGCTAGTGGTTTGGTACCGTGGACGGGGAACTCCTACAATGAGCAGTTCTTC. This encodes CASGLVPWTGNSYNEQFF.

This chain links TRBV15 with TRBJ1-1; D remains ambiguous. This CDR3 comprises 16 residues. The V end lost 0 bases, the J end lost 2 bases, and 13 bases lay between the germline ends. Germline V gene data show CDR1 as LNHNV and CDR2 as YYDKDF (reference sequence). The CDR3 spells CATSRDQWAVNTEAFF. The CDR3 region has the DNA TGTGCCACCAGCAGAGATCAGTGGGCTGTAAACACTGAAGCTTTCTTT.

This sequence joins TRBV10-1 and TRBJ2-1; D is undetermined. The germline V gene has CDR1 WNHNN and CDR2 SYGVQD (reference sequence). V lost 3 bases and J lost 4, with 7 bases in between. There are 13 residues in the CDR3. CDR3 coding DNA: TGCGCCAGCAGTGAAAGTGAATACAATGAGCAGTTCTTC. Residues: CASSESEYNEQFF.

V and J are TRBV4-3 and TRBJ1-4; tentatively, D is TRBD1 (6 bases). CDR1 is LGHNA, CDR2 YSLEER, per germline. CDR3 length: 14 amino acids. The germline V and J ends were trimmed by 4 bases and 8 bases, with 14 bases remaining between them. The CDR3 DNA reads as TGCGCCAGCAGCCTAGGGGGGACAATCGAAAAACTGTTTTTT. Its protein product is CASSLGGTIEKLFF.

The chain combines TRBV5-1 with TRBJ2-1; D ambiguous. V was cut by 0 bases and J by 13 bases, with 11 bases left in between. CDR3 length: 12 amino acids. Germline CDR1 SGHRS, CDR2 YFSETQ. The CDR3 spells CASSLESGNQFF. CDR3 nucleotide sequence: TGCGCCAGCAGCTTGGAGTCAGGAAATCAGTTCTTC.

In DNA, the CDR3 is TGTGCCAGCATCCTAATCCCCGGGACGGTGACCTACAATGAGCAGTTCTTC. It encodes CASILIPGTVTYNEQFF. V and J are TRBV11-2 and TRBJ2-1, with D tentatively TRBD1 or TRBD2 (5 bases each). The CDR3 is made up of 17 amino acids. V dropped 7 bases and J dropped 2 bases, with 21 bases sitting between them. Per germline, CDR1 SGHAT and CDR2 FQNNGV.